A selection of T cell receptor beta chains follows, all from one sample in a study of CD8 T cells in ankylosing spondylitis. TCRdb used MiXCR to reprocess the 5' RACE reads, holding one entry per CDR3 protein. The sample carries hundreds of thousands of distinct CDR3 sequences, about an eighth recorded once. Input material: blood, either unsorted or a sorted T cell fraction (not recorded which). The receptor source for this set is a male donor with ankylosing spondylitis. CDR3s include the opening cysteine and the closing phenylalanine or tryptophan. A D gene is named only where the DNA matches it firmly. Clone size appears in some rows only: once, few, many, or a class for an expanded clone.

V gene	clone size	D gene	J gene	CDR3 DNA	CDR3 protein
TRBV4-1	few	.	TRBJ1-1	TGCGCCAGCAGCCTAATCCGGGAGAACAGGGAAGCTTTCTTT	CASSLIRENREAFF
TRBV7-9	few	TRBD1	TRBJ1-1	TGTGCCAGCAGCAAGGGACAGGGGGCAACGAACACTGAAGCTTTCTTT	CASSKGQGATNTEAFF
TRBV5-8	few	.	TRBJ2-2	TGTGCCAGTCAAGGGCAGACGAACACCGGGGAGCTGTTTTTT	CASQGQTNTGELFF
TRBV18	.	.	TRBJ2-7	TGTGCCAGCTCACCATGGCAGGGTTTCTACGAGCAGTACTTC	CASSPWQGFYEQYF
TRBV28	few	TRBD2	TRBJ2-1	TGTGCCAGCAGTTTTTCTAGTGCGGGAGGGAAGCATGAGCAGTTCTTC	CASSFSSAGGKHEQFF
TRBV24-1	few	.	TRBJ1-2	TGTGCCACCAGCGCTTACAACTATGGCTACACCTTC	CATSAYNYGYTF
TRBV29-1	.	.	TRBJ1-1	TGCAGCGTTTACAGGGATCCAGGGACTGAAGCTTTCTTT	CSVYRDPGTEAFF
TRBV20-1	few	.	TRBJ2-5	TGCAGCGTCCCGGGACCGCGATACCAAGAGACCCAGTACTTC	CSVPGPRYQETQYF
TRBV18	.	.	TRBJ2-3	TGTGCCAGCTCACCCTTTCAGGCAGATACGCAGTATTTT	CASSPFQADTQYF
TRBV12-3/TRBV12-4	many	TRBD2	TRBJ2-3	TGTGCCAGCAGTAATAGCGGGACAGATACGCAGTATTTT	CASSNSGTDTQYF
TRBV6-5	many	.	TRBJ2-7	TGTGCCAGCAGTTACTCTAGGAGCTCCTACGAGCAGTACTTC	CASSYSRSSYEQYF
TRBV20-1	many	TRBD1	TRBJ2-2	TGCAGTGCTAGCCGAGGGGACAGGCCGAACGGGGAGCTGTTTTTT	CSASRGDRPNGELFF
TRBV6-1	.	.	TRBJ2-1	TGTGCCAGCAGTGAGTCCGCTTATCGGGAGCAGTTCTTC	CASSESAYREQFF
TRBV20-1	.	TRBD1	TRBJ2-1	TGCAGTGCTCCGGGACAGGGGTCCTACAATGAGCAGTTCTTC	CSAPGQGSYNEQFF
TRBV25-1	.	.	TRBJ1-1	TGTGCCAGCAGTGAAGGGGGGCGGGCTTTCTTT	CASSEGGRAFF
TRBV20-1	.	.	TRBJ2-1	TGCTCCGCGGGGTGGTATGGTGTTCGGTACAATGAGCAGTTCTTC	CSAGWYGVRYNEQFF
TRBV5-1	.	.	TRBJ1-5	TGCGCCAGCAGCTTGGCAGGGCGGTCGGATCAGCCCCAGCATTTT	CASSLAGRSDQPQHF
TRBV6-5	.	TRBD2	TRBJ2-5	TGTGCCAGCAGTTACCCTGCGGGGGGGCGAGAGACCCAGTACTTC	CASSYPAGGRETQYF
TRBV25-1	.	.	TRBJ2-1	TGTGCCAGCAGTGGGCAGACACGCAATGAGCAGTTCTTC	CASSGQTRNEQFF
TRBV5-1	many	.	TRBJ2-1	TGCGCCAGCAGCCTCCTCCTGCGGGGACACAATGAGCAGTTCTTC	CASSLLLRGHNEQFF
TRBV7-2	few	TRBD2	TRBJ2-7	TGTGCCAGCAGCTTAAGCAGGGAGGGCTACGAGCAGTACTTC	CASSLSREGYEQYF
TRBV10-3	few	TRBD2	TRBJ2-1	TGTGCCGCCCGGGACTACTCGGTTCGCGAGCAGTTCTTC	CAARDYSVREQFF
TRBV5-1	many	.	TRBJ1-1	TGCGCCAGCAGCACAGGACACAGGAACACTGAAGCTTTCTTT	CASSTGHRNTEAFF
TRBV4-1	few	TRBD2	TRBJ2-7	TGCGCCAGCAGCCAAGTTAAAGCGGGAGGAGTTTACGAGCAGTACTTC	CASSQVKAGGVYEQYF
TRBV4-3	few	TRBD2	TRBJ2-7	TGCGCCAGCAGCCAAGACCGGGGACTAGCGGTCTACGAGCAGTACTTC	CASSQDRGLAVYEQYF
TRBV5-1	many	.	TRBJ2-2	TGCGCCAGCAGCGGTGGACAGATCGAGGCCGGGGAGCTGTTTTTT	CASSGGQIEAGELFF
TRBV12-3/TRBV12-4	many	TRBD1	TRBJ2-2	TGTGCCAGCAAAGGCAGGGGGCTACGGAGCACCGGGGAGCTGTTTTTT	CASKGRGLRSTGELFF
TRBV20-1	many	.	TRBJ2-1	TGCAGTGTCACAGGGCCTAGCGGAGACCCCAATGAGCAGTTCTTC	CSVTGPSGDPNEQFF
TRBV20-1	.	.	TRBJ1-2	TGCAGTGCTAGAGATAATAGGGGAAGGGATGGCTACACCTTC	CSARDNRGRDGYTF
TRBV15	few	.	TRBJ2-4	TGTGCCACCAGCACTCTTATAGTGGGGACTCGAAACATTCAGTACTTC	CATSTLIVGTRNIQYF
TRBV4-1	.	.	TRBJ2-1	TGCGCCAGCAGCCAAGATCCCACGAGGCACTACAATGAGCAGTTCTTC	CASSQDPTRHYNEQFF
TRBV4-3	.	.	TRBJ2-2	TGCGCCAGCAGCCCACAGACTACACTAAACGCCGGGGAGCTGTTTTTT	CASSPQTTLNAGELFF
TRBV4-2	.	.	TRBJ1-4	TGTGCCAGCAGCCCCGCTTCAGCGGCGATTAATGAAAAACTGTTTTTT	CASSPASAAINEKLFF
TRBV5-1	.	.	TRBJ2-3	TGCGCCAGCAGCTTGTTTAAGGCCCCAGATACGCAGTATTTT	CASSLFKAPDTQYF
TRBV20-1	few	.	TRBJ1-2	TGCAGTGCTAGTCGAGCCAACTATGGCTACACCTTC	CSASRANYGYTF
TRBV20-1	many	TRBD1	TRBJ1-5	TGCAGTGCCGAGACAGGGGCGTCCGCGGGGCCCCAGCATTTT	CSAETGASAGPQHF
TRBV7-8	.	TRBD2	TRBJ2-7	TGTGCCAGCAGCCCACTAGCGGTAAGCTCCTACGAGCAGTACTTC	CASSPLAVSSYEQYF
TRBV18	.	.	TRBJ1-5	TGTGCCAGCTCACCACAGGAAGGTTCAATAAATCAGCCCCAGCATTTT	CASSPQEGSINQPQHF
TRBV12-3/TRBV12-4	.	.	TRBJ1-2	TGTGCCAGCAGTCCTAGACGGGCGAGATTATATGGCTACACCTTC	CASSPRRARLYGYTF
TRBV18	few	.	TRBJ1-4	TGTGCCAGCTCACCACAGGGGTTCGGGAATGAAAAACTGTTTTTT	CASSPQGFGNEKLFF
TRBV27	.	.	TRBJ2-3	TGTGCCAGCAGTTACAAGAGGGCAGATACGCAGTATTTT	CASSYKRADTQYF
TRBV29-1	many	.	TRBJ1-4	TGCAGCGTTGAAGACAGGGTCTCGAGTGAAAAACTGTTTTTT	CSVEDRVSSEKLFF
TRBV6-2/TRBV6-3	few	TRBD1	TRBJ2-1	TGTGCCAGCAGTTCAAGGGACAGGGCGTGGTATGGTGAGCAGTTCTTC	CASSSRDRAWYGEQFF
TRBV12-3/TRBV12-4	few	.	TRBJ1-1	TGTGCCAGCACCCAATCCAACGTGGCGGGAGCTTTCTTT	CASTQSNVAGAFF
TRBV20-1	few	TRBD1	TRBJ1-2	TGCAGTGCTAGAGTGCGGACAGGGTGGTCCTATGGCTACACCTTC	CSARVRTGWSYGYTF
TRBV20-1	once	TRBD2	TRBJ2-1	TGCAGTGCGAGTAGCGGGAGGGCGTGGCATGAGCAGTTCTTC	CSASSGRAWHEQFF
TRBV5-1	few	TRBD2	TRBJ2-3	TGCGCCAGCAGCCCCGTCAGAGCGGGAGGAACCACAGATACGCAGTATTTT	CASSPVRAGGTTDTQYF
TRBV4-3	few	.	TRBJ2-3	TGCGCCAGCAGCCAAGGACTAAGTAGCACAGATACGCAGTATTTT	CASSQGLSSTDTQYF
TRBV5-1	.	.	TRBJ1-1	TGCGCCAGCAGCTTGGAGGGCTCCGGACGGGGAGCTTTCTTT	CASSLEGSGRGAFF
TRBV5-6	.	.	TRBJ1-2	TGTGCCAGCAGCTTGGTGGTGGGACCCTATGGCTACACCTTC	CASSLVVGPYGYTF
TRBV5-1	.	TRBD2	TRBJ2-1	TGCGCCAGCAGCCTCGGGACTAGCGGGATCAATGAGCAGTTCTTC	CASSLGTSGINEQFF
TRBV27	.	.	TRBJ1-2	TGTGCCAGCAGTAATTATCTCCTTCGGGGCCGGGCTGGGGGCTACACCTTC	CASSNYLLRGRAGGYTF
TRBV5-1	few	.	TRBJ2-2	TGCGCCAGCAGCACGGGGGCTGCCAGGAACACCGGGGAGCTGTTTTTT	CASSTGAARNTGELFF
TRBV6-1	many	TRBD1	TRBJ2-5	TGTGCCAGCAGTACACGGACAGGGGGGGAGACCCAGTACTTC	CASSTRTGGETQYF
TRBV28	.	TRBD2	TRBJ2-1	TGTGCCAGCAGTGGAGGGGACTACCGAGGCAATGAGCAGTTCTTC	CASSGGDYRGNEQFF
TRBV7-2	many	TRBD2	TRBJ2-7	TGTGCCAGCAGCTCCTCTAGCGGGAGTTACGAGCAGTACTTC	CASSSSSGSYEQYF
TRBV28	.	TRBD1	TRBJ2-7	TGTGCCAGCAGTCCCTCTTTCGGACAGGGGACCTACGAGCAGTACTTC	CASSPSFGQGTYEQYF
TRBV28	.	.	TRBJ2-7	TGTGCCAGTGTTTCGCGTCGACAGCCCGACGAGCAGTACTTC	CASVSRRQPDEQYF
TRBV20-1	few	TRBD1	TRBJ2-3	TGCAGTGCTAGAGATCCACAGGGGGGCGATACGCAGTATTTT	CSARDPQGGDTQYF